Presented here are 17 T cell receptor beta chains from one specimen sequenced in a study of OX40 agonist ivuxolimab in advanced cancers. The repertoire was sequenced with immunoSEQ multiplex PCR; TCRdb's copy has only in-frame clones and lacks some. Here the sample spans about 26,000 clones, around 75% being singletons. The specimen was CD4+ or CD8+ T cells sorted from blood, collected in a trial of the OX40 agonist ivuxolimab. The receptors originated from an adult with an advanced solid tumor such as melanoma, head and neck, liver or kidney cancer.

The CDR3: CASSIQGNPNEQYF. For the CDR3, the DNA is TGTGCCAGCAGCATACAGGGGAATCCCAACGAGCAGTACTTC. The rearrangement joins TRBV6-5 to TRBJ2-7; 7 bases fit TRBD1. This CDR3 contains 14 residues. Trimming removed 6 bases from V and 5 bases from J; junction bases left unmatched: 10. Germline lookup yields CDR1 MNHEY and CDR2 SVGAGI.

The chain has TRBV2 and TRBJ2-7; possible D gene TRBD1, 6 bases. The CDR3 covers 12 residues. Germline V lookup: CDR1 SNHLY, CDR2 FYNNEI. Trimming took off 6 bases at V and 7 bases at J, with 13 bases between the two ends. CDR3 amino acids: CASSNLGAEQYF. The CDR3, as DNA: TGTGCCAGCAGCAACTTGGGGGCAGAGCAGTACTTC.

The genes are TRBV14 and TRBJ1-2, with D uncertain. CDR3 length: 15 residues. Germline V gives CDR1 SGHDN, CDR2 FVKESK. V lost 2 bases and J 4 bases, leaving 14 bases between the germline ends. CDR3 residues: CASSQTVGFGYGYTF. The CDR3 nucleotides read TGTGCCAGCAGCCAAACGGTCGGTTTCGGCTATGGCTACACCTTC.

The rearrangement links TRBV6-4 to TRBJ1-2; 7 bases fit TRBD1. Germline CDR1 reads MRHNA; CDR2 reads SNTAGT. J was trimmed by 2 bases and V by 8 bases; bases with no gene match: 8. There are 14 residues in the CDR3. The CDR3 nucleotides read TGTGCCAGCCCCAACCGGGACAGAAACTATGGCTACACCTTC. This encodes CASPNRDRNYGYTF.

The chain employs TRBV29-1 and TRBJ2-2; TRBD1 matches 9 bases. The CDR3 covers 14 residues. Germline CDR1 and CDR2: SQVTM and ANQGSEA. Trimming took 4 bases from V and 6 from J; bases not matched to a gene: 6. CDR3 in DNA: TGCAGCGTTGCTGGGACAGGGCCAGCCGGGGAGCTGTTTTTT. Translation: CSVAGTGPAGELFF.

This clone was seen a few times. The J gene is TRBJ1-5, the V gene TRBV6-1; TRBD1 agrees at 8 bases. Per germline, CDR1 MNHNS and CDR2 SASEGT. V lost 2 bases and J lost 1; bases outside the gene matches: 4. The CDR3 has 16 residues. This chain's CDR3 is CASSERNRGSNQPQHF. The CDR3 DNA sequence: TGTGCCAGCAGTGAAAGGAACAGGGGGAGCAATCAGCCCCAGCATTTT.

CDR3 protein: CASTGGQGTYEQYF. The CDR3 bases are TGTGCCAGCACCGGTGGACAGGGGACCTACGAGCAGTACTTC. V is TRBV28 and J is TRBJ2-7; TRBD1 agrees at 9 bases. Trimming cost V 7 bases and J 2 bases; bases outside gene matches: 6. The germline CDR1 and CDR2 sequences are MDHEN and SYDVKM. The CDR3 contains 14 residues.

This clone was counted only a few times. This sequence joins TRBV11-2 and TRBJ2-7; tentatively, D is TRBD1 or TRBD2 (5 bases each). Germline V gene sequence: CDR1 SGHAT, CDR2 FQNNGV. The germline V and J ends were trimmed by 4 bases and 2 bases, with 12 bases remaining between them. The CDR3 is 14 amino acids. The CDR3 region has the DNA TGTGCCAGCAGCTCCGATGGGGGAACCTACGAGCAGTACTTC. This encodes CASSSDGGTYEQYF.

A few counts support this clone. The rearrangement uses TRBV5-1 and TRBJ1-1; D gene unclear. CDR3 length: 15 amino acids. V lost 0 bases, J lost 6 bases, and 15 bases lay in between. Germline lookup yields CDR1 SGHRS and CDR2 YFSETQ. As DNA, the CDR3 is TGCGCCAGCAGCTTGGGGTCGACAACCGGGTCTGAAGCTTTCTTT. This codes for CASSLGSTTGSEAFF.

The V and J genes are TRBV2 and TRBJ1-2, with D possibly being TRBD1 (5 bases). Germline assignment: CDR1 SNHLY and CDR2 FYNNEI. Deletions cut 7 bases from V and 4 bases from J, with 19 bases between. CDR3 length: 15 amino acids. CDR3 sequence: CASKRDSPEIYGYTF. CDR3 nucleotide sequence: TGTGCCAGCAAACGGGACTCCCCCGAGATCTATGGCTACACCTTC.

The chain employs TRBV7-9 and TRBJ2-3, with 9 bases lining up with TRBD2. CDR1 and CDR2 (germline): SEHNR, FQNEAQ (reference sequence). The CDR3 has 16 amino acids. The J segment lost 1 base and the V segment lost 5 bases, leaving 7 bases of the junction unmatched. In DNA, the CDR3 is TGTGCCAGCAGCCCCGTGCTAGCGGGGCGCACAGATACGCAGTATTTT. It encodes CASSPVLAGRTDTQYF.

Of note for this clone: The junction does not match germline at one end; this may be a read error. This chain uses TRBV5-4 with TRBJ2-5, with D possibly TRBD2 on 6 matching bases. This CDR3 comprises 14 residues. CDR1 and CDR2 (germline): SGHNT, YYREEE (reference sequence). The chain's CDR3 is CASSFTGTQETRYF. DNA for the CDR3: TGTGCCAGCAGCTTTACCGGGACTCAAGAGACCCGGTACTTC.

The chain couples TRBV14 to TRBJ2-2, with 7 bases that match TRBD1. The CDR3 totals 15 residues. Per germline, CDR1 SGHDN and CDR2 FVKESK. Trimming at V came to 3 bases and at J to 6 bases, leaving 7 bases not matched to a gene. CDR3 amino acids: CASSQLDRVSGELFF. The CDR3 DNA is TGTGCCAGCAGCCAGTTAGACAGGGTGTCCGGGGAGCTGTTTTTT.

The rearrangement uses TRBV5-1 and TRBJ1-2; 9 nucleotides agree with TRBD1. Germline CDR1 reads SGHRS; CDR2 reads YFSETQ. The CDR3 sequence is 14 residues long. The V gene end was trimmed by 4 bases and the J gene end by 6 bases; junction bases not matched to a gene: 7. Here the CDR3 reads CASSPTGGGDGYTF. CDR3 nucleotide sequence: TGCGCCAGCAGCCCCACAGGGGGCGGAGATGGCTACACCTTC.

V usage is TRBV29-1 and J usage is TRBJ1-4; TRBD1 matches 10 bases. The CDR3 is 14 amino acids. Germline CDR1 is SQVTM and CDR2 is ANQGSEA. The V gene end was trimmed by 5 bases and the J gene end by 8 bases; junction bases not matched to a gene: 8. The CDR3 DNA sequence: TGCAGCGTTCACATGGACAGGGGGGCGGAAAAACTGTTTTTT. As protein: CSVHMDRGAEKLFF.

By proportion, this clone is medium-sized. V is TRBV5-5 and J is TRBJ2-5; maybe TRBD2 (5 bases). Trimming pared 0 bases from V and 2 bases from J, leaving 14 bases between. The CDR3 is 16 residues long. In germline, CDR1 is SGHKS, CDR2 YYEKEE (reference sequence). CDR3 residues: CASSLEGLRVQETQYF. As DNA, the CDR3 is TGTGCCAGCAGCTTGGAAGGGCTGCGGGTTCAAGAGACCCAGTACTTC.

The V and J genes are TRBV6-6 and TRBJ1-2; D is undetermined. This CDR3 contains 13 residues. Trimming removed 4 bases from V and 8 bases from J, with 14 bases in between. The V gene's germline CDR1 is MNHNY and CDR2 SVGAGI (reference sequence). Here the CDR3 DNA reads TGTGCCAGCAGTTCCGACCCGAAAGGAGGCTACACCTTC. It yields the protein CASSSDPKGGYTF.